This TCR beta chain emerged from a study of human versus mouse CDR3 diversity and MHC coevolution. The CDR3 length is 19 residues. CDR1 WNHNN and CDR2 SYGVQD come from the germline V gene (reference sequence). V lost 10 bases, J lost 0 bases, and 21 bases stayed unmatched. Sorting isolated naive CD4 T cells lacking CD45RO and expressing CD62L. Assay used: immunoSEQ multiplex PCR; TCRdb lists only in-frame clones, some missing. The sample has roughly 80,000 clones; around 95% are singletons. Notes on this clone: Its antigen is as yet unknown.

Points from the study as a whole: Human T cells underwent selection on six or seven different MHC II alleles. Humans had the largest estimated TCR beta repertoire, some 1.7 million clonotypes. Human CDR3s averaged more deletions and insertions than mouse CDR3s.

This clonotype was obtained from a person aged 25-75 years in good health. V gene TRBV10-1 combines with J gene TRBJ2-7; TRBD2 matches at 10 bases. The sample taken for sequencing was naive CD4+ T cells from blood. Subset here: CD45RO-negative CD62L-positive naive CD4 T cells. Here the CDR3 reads CATIRAASGGYTSSYEQYF. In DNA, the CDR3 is TGCGCCACCATCCGGGCGGCTAGCGGGGGCTATACGAGCTCCTACGAGCAGTACTTC.